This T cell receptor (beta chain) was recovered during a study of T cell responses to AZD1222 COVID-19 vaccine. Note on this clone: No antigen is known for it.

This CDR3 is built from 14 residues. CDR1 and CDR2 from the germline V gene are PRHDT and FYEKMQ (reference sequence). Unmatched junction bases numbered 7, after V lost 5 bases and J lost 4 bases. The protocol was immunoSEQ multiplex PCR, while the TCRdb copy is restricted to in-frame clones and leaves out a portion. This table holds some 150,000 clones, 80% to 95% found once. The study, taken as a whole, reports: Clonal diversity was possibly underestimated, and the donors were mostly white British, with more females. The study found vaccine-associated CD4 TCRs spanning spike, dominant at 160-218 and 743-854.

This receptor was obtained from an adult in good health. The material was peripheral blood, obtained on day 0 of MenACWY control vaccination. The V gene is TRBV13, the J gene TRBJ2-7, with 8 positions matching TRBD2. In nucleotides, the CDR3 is TGTGCCAGCAGCATGACCGGGACTAGATACGAGCAGTACTTC. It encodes CASSMTGTRYEQYF. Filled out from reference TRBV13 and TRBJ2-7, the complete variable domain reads AAGVIQSPRHLIKEKRETATLKCYPIPRHDTVYWYQQGPGQDPQFLISFYEKMQSDKGSIPDRFSAQQFSDYHSELNMSSLELGDSALYFCASSMTGTRYEQYFGPGTRLTVT.